The present T cell receptor beta chain was sequenced within a study of blood T cell repertoires in COVID-19. For the study at large: The United States, Italy and Spain were the sources of the acute and convalescent COVID-19 samples. Nucleic acid was either cDNA or gDNA, and it came from T cells, B-cell-depleted T cells, or PBMCs.

Original analysis: Estimation of nucleated cell counts relied on the amplification of reference gene primers. TCRdb keeps only in-frame clones here, not all; method: immunoSEQ multiplex PCR. The V and J calls and clone size come from that table; D and trimming were worked out from the DNA. Seen here are about 200,000 clones, 70% to 85% observed once, and the top ten hold around 7.8%. Seattle cases were enrolled at active infection and followed longitudinally. This CDR3 comprises 14 residues. The germline gives CDR1 LNHNV, CDR2 YYDKDF (reference sequence). V dropped 7 bases and J dropped 1 base, with 13 bases sitting between them.

This TCR derives from a woman over 75 with COVID-19, enrolled during active disease. The chain couples TRBV15 to TRBJ1-1; D may be TRBD1 (6 bases). Source material: peripheral blood. The CDR3 region has the DNA TGTGCCACCAAGACACAGGGATGGAACACTGAAGCTTTCTTT. Its translation is CATKTQGWNTEAFF.